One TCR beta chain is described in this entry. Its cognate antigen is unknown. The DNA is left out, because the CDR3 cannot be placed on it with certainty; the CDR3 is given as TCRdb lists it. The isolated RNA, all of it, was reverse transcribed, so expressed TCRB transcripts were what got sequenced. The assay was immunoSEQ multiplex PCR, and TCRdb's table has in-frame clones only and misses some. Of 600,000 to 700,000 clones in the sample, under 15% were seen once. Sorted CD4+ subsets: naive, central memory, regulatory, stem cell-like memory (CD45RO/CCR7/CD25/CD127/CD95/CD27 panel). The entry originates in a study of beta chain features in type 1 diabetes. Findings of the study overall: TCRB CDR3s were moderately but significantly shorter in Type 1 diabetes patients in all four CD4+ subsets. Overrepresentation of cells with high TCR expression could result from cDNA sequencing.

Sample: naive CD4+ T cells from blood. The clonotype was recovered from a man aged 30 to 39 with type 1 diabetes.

The CDR3 spells CASSTSKGPVGGTQYF. The chain combines TRBV6-6 with TRBJ2-3. Germline V gene sequence: CDR1 MNHNY, CDR2 SVGAGI (reference sequence). The CDR3 spans 16 amino acids, including both terminal residues.